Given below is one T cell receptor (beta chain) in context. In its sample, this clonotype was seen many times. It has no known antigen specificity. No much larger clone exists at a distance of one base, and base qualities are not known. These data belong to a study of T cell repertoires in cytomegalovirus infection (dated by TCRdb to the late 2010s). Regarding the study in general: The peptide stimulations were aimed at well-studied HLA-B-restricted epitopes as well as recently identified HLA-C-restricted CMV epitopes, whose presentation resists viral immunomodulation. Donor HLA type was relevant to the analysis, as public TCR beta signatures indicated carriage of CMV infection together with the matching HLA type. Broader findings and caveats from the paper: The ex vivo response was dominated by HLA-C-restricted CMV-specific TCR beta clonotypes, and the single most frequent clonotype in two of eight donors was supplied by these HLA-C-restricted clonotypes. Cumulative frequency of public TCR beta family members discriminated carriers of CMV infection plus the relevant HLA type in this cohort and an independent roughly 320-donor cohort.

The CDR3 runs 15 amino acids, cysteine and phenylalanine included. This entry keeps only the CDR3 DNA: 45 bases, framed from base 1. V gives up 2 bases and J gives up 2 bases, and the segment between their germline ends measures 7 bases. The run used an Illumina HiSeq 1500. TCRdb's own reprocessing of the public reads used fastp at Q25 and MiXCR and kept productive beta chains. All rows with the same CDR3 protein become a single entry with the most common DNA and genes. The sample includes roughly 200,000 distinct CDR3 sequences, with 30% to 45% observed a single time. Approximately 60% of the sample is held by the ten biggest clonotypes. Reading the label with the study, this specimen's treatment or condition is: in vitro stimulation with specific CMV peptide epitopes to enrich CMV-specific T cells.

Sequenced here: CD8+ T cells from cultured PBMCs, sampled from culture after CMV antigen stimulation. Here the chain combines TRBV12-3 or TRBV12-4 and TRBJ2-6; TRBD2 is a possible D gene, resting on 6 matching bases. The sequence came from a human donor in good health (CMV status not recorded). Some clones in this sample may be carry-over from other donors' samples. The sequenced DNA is TGTGCCAGCAGTTTATCGGGGGCTGGGGCCAACGTCCTGACTTTC. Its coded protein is CASSLSGAGANVLTF.